This TCR beta chain derives from a study of T cells in Graves' hyperthyroidism and ophthalmopathy. Study-level information: Peripheral blood specimens were obtained at initial diagnosis, prior to any treatment. Study-wide results and limits: Blood also contained most expanded thyroid clonotypes above 0.001.

It was RNA transcripts that yielded the amplified TCR beta CDR3 regions. The HTBI primer set served for first-round RT-PCR of the TCR CDR3. Via MiXCR, TCRdb re-called the multiplex PCR reads, giving one row per CDR3 protein. The data hold roughly 740,000 distinct CDR3 sequences, with about 15% observed a single time. Of note for this clonotype: What it binds is unknown.

This CDR3 comprises 11 residues. V lost 9 bases, J lost 3 bases, and 5 bases lay in between. Germline lookup yields CDR1 SNHLY and CDR2 FYNNEI. This receptor was obtained from a man younger than 35 with Graves' hyperthyroidism. The rearrangement joins TRBV2 to TRBJ2-2; D is ambiguous. Sequenced sample: blood. The CDR3 sequence: CASIDTGELFF. In nucleotides, the CDR3 is TGTGCCAGTATAGACACCGGGGAGCTGTTTTTT.